This is a list of T cell receptor beta chains from one sample in a study of a mutant IDH1 vaccine in newly diagnosed glioma. Profiling relied on immunoSEQ multiplex PCR, and the TCRdb table lists in-frame clones only, not all of them. Of 92,000 or so clones in the sample, more than 65% are singletons; the top ten hold about 5.6%. Sequencing used PBMCs, obtained from a glioma patient treated with radiotherapy, temozolomide or both. All receptors derive from a man aged 35 to 55 with glioma. Some clones in this sample may be carry-over from other donors' samples. The CDR3 runs from the conserved cysteine through the conserved F or W. A D gene is named only where the DNA matches it firmly. Size is omitted from some rows. Given values are once, few, many or a class for expanded clones.

D	J	V	size	DNA	CDR3
NA	TRBJ2-1	TRBV7-9	NA	TGTGCCAGCAGCTTAAGTGGATATTTTGAGCAGTTCTTC	CASSLSGYFEQFF
NA	TRBJ1-2	TRBV5-4	NA	TGTGCCAGCAGCATATCGGGACGGGCACATGGCTACACCTTC	CASSISGRAHGYTF
NA	TRBJ1-1	TRBV5-6	NA	TGTGCCAGCAGCCGCGGATCCGGAGGCGCTGAAGCTTTCTTT	CASSRGSGGAEAFF
NA	TRBJ1-2	TRBV6-5	once	TGTGCCAGCAGTCAGGGACACTATGGCTACACCTTC	CASSQGHYGYTF
NA	TRBJ2-3	TRBV30	NA	TGTGCCTGGAATGAGGGGCTCACAGATACGCAGTATTTT	CAWNEGLTDTQYF
TRBD1	TRBJ1-1	TRBV6-1	NA	TGTGCCAGTGGGGACAGGTGGGCTGAAGCTTTCTTT	CASGDRWAEAFF
TRBD2	TRBJ2-3	TRBV5-1	NA	TGCGCCAGCAGCTTGGTCCTAGCGGTCCCTGGCACAGATACGCAGTATTTT	CASSLVLAVPGTDTQYF
TRBD1	TRBJ2-5	TRBV30	NA	TGTGCCTGGAGTACAACCACCGGACAGGAGAACCAAGAGACCCAGTACTTC	CAWSTTTGQENQETQYF
TRBD1	TRBJ2-7	TRBV6-1	NA	TGTGCCAGCAGTGGACAGGGGATCGAGCAGTACTTC	CASSGQGIEQYF
TRBD1	TRBJ1-1	TRBV13	NA	TGTGCCAGCAGCGCCGGGACAGGGGGCCTGAACACTGAAGCTTTCTTT	CASSAGTGGLNTEAFF
NA	TRBJ2-2	TRBV4-1	NA	TGCGCCAGCAGCCAGGACGGGGTCCTCACCGGGGAGCTGTTTTTT	CASSQDGVLTGELFF
TRBD1	TRBJ1-2	TRBV2	NA	TGTGCCAGCGTACCCCTTATATCGACAGGGGGCTACACCTTC	CASVPLISTGGYTF
NA	TRBJ2-2	TRBV4-1	NA	TGCGCCAGCAGCCATTACCCGGAGAGGGCAGGGGGGACCGGGGAGCTGTTTTTT	CASSHYPERAGGTGELFF
NA	TRBJ1-6	TRBV18	few	TGTGCCAGCTCGGGGCAGGCCGTTGAGGATTCACCCCTCCACTTT	CASSGQAVEDSPLHF
NA	TRBJ1-5	TRBV20-1	once	TGCAGTGCTATACGGGACATCGCCCAGCATTTT	CSAIRDIAQHF
NA	TRBJ1-4	TRBV6-5	NA	TGTGTGTGTGGAAGACAGATTAATGAAAAACTGTTTTTT	CVCGRQINEKLFF
NA	TRBJ2-2	TRBV9	NA	TGTGCCAGCAGCGTAGGGGCGGTCCCGAACACCGGGGAGCTGTTTTTT	CASSVGAVPNTGELFF
NA	TRBJ2-3	TRBV5-6	NA	TGTGCCAGCAGCTTTTTGACGACAGAGGGGTTGAAACCTTGGGATACGCAGTATTTT	CASSFLTTEGLKPWDTQYF
NA	TRBJ2-7	TRBV30	NA	TGTGCCTGGAAAGCCTGGGGGGCCTACGAGCAGTACTTC	CAWKAWGAYEQYF
TRBD1	TRBJ1-2	TRBV4-2	NA	TGTGCCAGCAGCCAAGAGACCCTGACGACAGGGGACGGCTACACCTTC	CASSQETLTTGDGYTF
NA	TRBJ2-7	TRBV4-1	NA	TGCGCCAGCAGCCAAGAAGTCGCTAGATCCTACGAGCAGTACTTC	CASSQEVARSYEQYF
TRBD1	TRBJ1-2	TRBV29-1	NA	TGCAGCGTTGAGACAGGGGGCTACACCTTC	CSVETGGYTF
NA	TRBJ2-3	TRBV20-1	NA	TGCAGTGTTCACGGAACAGATACGCAGTATTTT	CSVHGTDTQYF
TRBD1	TRBJ1-1	TRBV6-1	NA	TGTGCCAGCAGTGAAGGGAGACAGGGTGGGGGCACTGAAGCTTTCTTT	CASSEGRQGGGTEAFF
NA	TRBJ2-7	TRBV12-5	once	TGTGCTAGTGGTTTGGTAGTTGTAGCGGGACAGCCGTACGAGCAGTACTTC	CASGLVVVAGQPYEQYF
NA	TRBJ2-1	TRBV5-1	NA	TGCGCCAGCAGCTTAGCGGGCTCCTACAATGAGCAGTTCTTC	CASSLAGSYNEQFF
NA	TRBJ1-6	TRBV7-8	NA	TGTGCCAGCAGCTTAGGTCGCGGGCCCAATTCACCCCTCCACTTT	CASSLGRGPNSPLHF
TRBD1	TRBJ1-1	TRBV7-9	NA	TGTGCCAGCAGCTTATCTAGGGGGCTCGGCACTGAAGCTTTCTTT	CASSLSRGLGTEAFF
NA	TRBJ2-7	TRBV10-3	NA	TGTGCCATCAGCAGGACGGTAACCTACGAGCAGTACTTC	CAISRTVTYEQYF
NA	TRBJ1-2	TRBV4-2	once	TGTGCCAGCAGCGATCGGACAGAGGCTGGCTACACCTTC	CASSDRTEAGYTF
NA	TRBJ2-7	TRBV19	NA	TGTGCCAGTAGTCGTGGCAGGTACGAGCAGTACTTC	CASSRGRYEQYF
NA	TRBJ1-4	TRBV6-5	NA	TGTGCCAGCAGTTACGGCGCAGTCTGGACTAATGAAAAACTGTTTTTT	CASSYGAVWTNEKLFF
NA	TRBJ1-2	TRBV5-1	NA	TGCGCCAGCAGCTTCGGCCAGATCTATGGCTACACCTTC	CASSFGQIYGYTF
NA	TRBJ1-2	TRBV6-1	NA	TGTGCCAGCAAAGGACAGACGATTAACTATGGCTACACCTTC	CASKGQTINYGYTF
NA	TRBJ2-1	TRBV25-1	NA	TGTGCCAGCAGTGAATATGTGGGGTATGAGCAGTTCTTC	CASSEYVGYEQFF
NA	TRBJ2-7	TRBV9	NA	TGTGCCAGCAGCGTAGTACCGGGGCCTGGCGAGCAGTACTTC	CASSVVPGPGEQYF
NA	TRBJ1-5	TRBV5-1	once	TGCGCCAGCAGCTTATCGGACAGCCTCAATCAGCCCCAGCATTTT	CASSLSDSLNQPQHF
NA	TRBJ2-7	TRBV30	NA	TGTGCCTGGAGTCTTACAGGAGCCACCGGGGAGCAGTACTTC	CAWSLTGATGEQYF
TRBD1	TRBJ1-6	TRBV5-6	NA	TGTGCCAGCAGCCGGGGACAGCATAATTCACCCCTCCACTTT	CASSRGQHNSPLHF
NA	TRBJ1-4	TRBV6-1	NA	TGTGCCAGCAGCCGCCCGAGTGAGGGCGAAAAACTGTTTTTT	CASSRPSEGEKLFF
TRBD1	TRBJ2-5	TRBV5-4	few	TGTGCCAGCAGCTTGGGGCCGGGACAGGGAGAGACCCAGTACTTC	CASSLGPGQGETQYF
NA	TRBJ1-3	TRBV7-4	NA	TGTGCCAGCAGCCTACAGGGTAAGGCTGGAAACACCATATATTTT	CASSLQGKAGNTIYF
NA	TRBJ2-2	TRBV2	few	TGTGCCAGCAGTGGCCTGGGGGGCCTGGCCACCGGGGAGCTGTTTTTT	CASSGLGGLATGELFF
TRBD1	TRBJ1-2	TRBV19	NA	TGTGCCAGTAGTATTAGTCGGGGACAGCAGGGGAATGGCTACACCTTC	CASSISRGQQGNGYTF
TRBD2	TRBJ2-6	TRBV2	NA	TGTGCCAGCAGGGAGGGAGGGACTGGGGCCAACGTCCTGACTTTC	CASREGGTGANVLTF
NA	TRBJ1-3	TRBV7-2	NA	TGTGCCAGCACTCTCGCCGGGCCTGTAGGAAACACCATATATTTT	CASTLAGPVGNTIYF
TRBD1	TRBJ1-3	TRBV4-1	NA	TGCGCCAGCAGCCAAAGACAGGGGGGCTTATCCCGTTCTGGAAACACCATATATTTT	CASSQRQGGLSRSGNTIYF
NA	TRBJ2-1	TRBV5-1	NA	TGCGCCAGCAGCTTGGAGGGGGGCCCCTACAATGAGCAGTTCTTC	CASSLEGGPYNEQFF
NA	TRBJ1-5	TRBV4-1	once	TGCGCCAGCAGCCAAGCACAGCAGGCTAGCAATCAGCCCCAGCATTTT	CASSQAQQASNQPQHF
NA	TRBJ2-7	TRBV6-1	NA	TGTGCCAGCAGCGAGGTCCACAGGGAGCAGTACTTC	CASSEVHREQYF
NA	TRBJ2-7	TRBV30	NA	TGTGCCTGGAGTGTAATTGGGAGCTCCTACGAGCAGTACTTC	CAWSVIGSSYEQYF
NA	TRBJ2-2	TRBV2	NA	TGTGCCAGCAGTTACGGCGTTAACACCGGGGAGCTGTTTTTT	CASSYGVNTGELFF
NA	TRBJ2-3	TRBV19	NA	TGTGCCAGTAGTATAGGGGCAAGTTCTAGCACAGATACGCAGTATTTT	CASSIGASSSTDTQYF
NA	TRBJ1-5	TRBV7-9	NA	TGTGCCAGCAGCTTAGAATCCGGGAACGTCAATCAGCCCCAGCATTTT	CASSLESGNVNQPQHF
NA	TRBJ2-2	TRBV15	NA	TGTGCCACCAGCAGGGGGGGAATTGGGGGGGCGCCGACCGGGGAGCTGTTTTTT	CATSRGGIGGAPTGELFF
NA	TRBJ1-2	TRBV6-5	NA	TGTGCCACTCACACGGGTCTCGATGGCTACACCTTC	CATHTGLDGYTF
NA	TRBJ1-1	TRBV6-1	NA	TGTGCCAGCAGTGCAGTTCAGGGGAACACTGAAGCTTTCTTT	CASSAVQGNTEAFF
NA	TRBJ1-1	TRBV7-9	NA	TGTGCCAGCAGGCCTCCGGGACGCGGTACTGAAGCTTTCTTT	CASRPPGRGTEAFF
NA	TRBJ1-1	TRBV5-4	NA	TGTGCCAGCAGAGGGGGGCAGGGAGGCTTGAACACTGAAGCTTTCTTT	CASRGGQGGLNTEAFF
NA	TRBJ1-1	TRBV30	NA	TGTGCCTGGGGGGGACCGACCACTGAAGCTTTCTTT	CAWGGPTTEAFF